A selection of T cell receptor beta chains follows, all from one sample in a study of T cell changes during pregnancy in multiple sclerosis. Sequencing was performed with immunoSEQ multiplex PCR; in TCRdb, only in-frame clones are kept and a portion is missing. The data show 78,000 or so clones, about 90% seen once. The sequenced sample was peripheral blood, obtained before pregnancy. The receptor set was obtained from a female donor with multiple sclerosis, enrolled in a pregnancy study. CDR3s include the opening cysteine and the closing phenylalanine or tryptophan. The D gene is left open where the match is weak. Size is omitted from some rows. Given values are once, few, many or a class for expanded clones.

cdr3_nt | cdr3_aa | cdr3_length | j_call | d_call | clone_size | v_call
TGTGCCAGCAGAGCCCAGTTGGGGCTCTCTGGAAACACCATATATTTT | CASRAQLGLSGNTIYF | 16 | TRBJ1-3 | NA | NA | TRBV2
TGTGCCAGCAGCTTGGGTTCGTTGAGCTCTGGAAACACCATATATTTT | CASSLGSLSSGNTIYF | 16 | TRBJ1-3 | NA | NA | TRBV5-6
TGTGCCAGCTCCTCGGGACAGGGGAAAGACGAGCAGTACTTC | CASSSGQGKDEQYF | 14 | TRBJ2-7 | TRBD1 | NA | TRBV2
TGTGCCATCAGTGAGTCGACGGGGGGGCCATTCGATACGCAGTATTTT | CAISESTGGPFDTQYF | 16 | TRBJ2-3 | TRBD2 | NA | TRBV10-3
TGTGCCAGCAGTTATTTCGGGGGGCGCGACGAGCAGTACTTC | CASSYFGGRDEQYF | 14 | TRBJ2-7 | NA | NA | TRBV6-5
TGTGCCAGCAGCGATAACAAAGACTATGGCTACACCTTC | CASSDNKDYGYTF | 13 | TRBJ1-2 | NA | few | TRBV7-8
TGTGCCAGCAGCGGGACAGGGCTCGTCAGGGTCTTT | CASSGTGLVRVF | 12 | TRBJ1-1 | TRBD1 | NA | TRBV2
TGTGCCAGCAATTCCGGGGAGACAGGGAGAGTCGATGAAAAACTGTTTTTT | CASNSGETGRVDEKLFF | 17 | TRBJ1-4 | TRBD1 | NA | TRBV9
TGCGCCAGCAGCCCCCTAATTACGGGGGGCGAGGTTCCTGAAGCTTTCTTT | CASSPLITGGEVPEAFF | 17 | TRBJ1-1 | NA | NA | TRBV4-1
TGTGCCAGCACCGGGCGGGGGAGCTCCTACGAGCAGTACTTC | CASTGRGSSYEQYF | 14 | TRBJ2-7 | TRBD2 | NA | TRBV6-1
TGTGCCAGCAGTGAAGACAGGGGTTTGAATGAAAAACTGTTTTTT | CASSEDRGLNEKLFF | 15 | TRBJ1-4 | TRBD1 | NA | TRBV2
TGCGCCAGCAGCTTGTCGGAGTCCTACGAGCAGTACTTC | CASSLSESYEQYF | 13 | TRBJ2-7 | NA | NA | TRBV5-1
TGTGCCAGCAGCAAGACAGGGGGCAATCAGCCCCAGCATTTT | CASSKTGGNQPQHF | 14 | TRBJ1-5 | TRBD1 | NA | TRBV6-5
TGTGCCAGCAGCTTACTTCGGACAGAAATGGATGGCTACACCTTC | CASSLLRTEMDGYTF | 15 | TRBJ1-2 | NA | NA | TRBV11-2
TGTGCCAGCAGCTTAGCGCCTAGCGGGGGGGTGGGAGACCAAGAGACCCAGTACTTC | CASSLAPSGGVGDQETQYF | 19 | TRBJ2-5 | TRBD2 | NA | TRBV11-1
TGTGCCAGTAGTTGGTACGGGGGACAGATGGATGGCTACACCTTC | CASSWYGGQMDGYTF | 15 | TRBJ1-2 | TRBD1 | NA | TRBV19
TGTGCCAGCAGCGTAAGCGGGGGGGCCTCCTACAATGAGCAGTTCTTC | CASSVSGGASYNEQFF | 16 | TRBJ2-1 | TRBD2 | NA | TRBV9
TGTGCCAGCAGCTTTTGGAGGAGCTACGAGCAGTACTTC | CASSFWRSYEQYF | 13 | TRBJ2-7 | NA | NA | TRBV11-2
TGTGCCACCAGCAGAGGTCTGAATGAAAAACTGTTTTTT | CATSRGLNEKLFF | 13 | TRBJ1-4 | NA | NA | TRBV15
TGTGCCAGCAGCGCCATACTTGACAGGCGTTGGTCTGGGGCCAACGTCCTGACTTTC | CASSAILDRRWSGANVLTF | 19 | TRBJ2-6 | NA | NA | TRBV7-9
TGTGCCAGCTTGGGACAGGGGACCGGAAACACCATATATTTT | CASLGQGTGNTIYF | 14 | TRBJ1-3 | TRBD1 | once | TRBV6-5
TGTGCCAGGAGGACAGGAACGAACACCGGGGAGCTGTTTTTT | CARRTGTNTGELFF | 14 | TRBJ2-2 | TRBD1 | NA | TRBV2
TGTGCCAGCAGCTTAGTGGCGGGGGGGAGGTACGAGCAGTACTTC | CASSLVAGGRYEQYF | 15 | TRBJ2-7 | TRBD2 | NA | TRBV11-2
TGTGCCAGCAGCCCCGCGAACACCGGGGAGCTGTTTTTT | CASSPANTGELFF | 13 | TRBJ2-2 | NA | NA | TRBV7-3
TGTGCCAGTAGTATTGAGCCAGTCGGGGGGCAGTTCTTC | CASSIEPVGGQFF | 13 | TRBJ2-1 | NA | NA | TRBV19
TGTGCCAGGGGGAGGCAGCCCCAGCATTTT | CARGRQPQHF | 10 | TRBJ1-5 | NA | NA | TRBV21-1
TGTGCCAGTAGTAAAAGTGTCAGGTCGAGCTCTGGAAACACCATATATTTT | CASSKSVRSSSGNTIYF | 17 | TRBJ1-3 | NA | NA | TRBV19
TGTGCCAGCAGCCCAACTAGCGGGGGGGCCTGGGATGAGCAGTTCTTC | CASSPTSGGAWDEQFF | 16 | TRBJ2-1 | TRBD2 | NA | TRBV5-4
TGTGCCAGCAGCTTAGTTCAGGGGTATTACGAGCAGTACTTC | CASSLVQGYYEQYF | 14 | TRBJ2-7 | NA | NA | TRBV11-2
TGTGCCAGCAGCTTAGGCCCGGCTTCCGTGGGGGCTATCGAGCAGTACTTC | CASSLGPASVGAIEQYF | 17 | TRBJ2-7 | NA | once | TRBV13
TGTGCCAGCAGTTCAGGGGTGGACTATGGCTACACCTTC | CASSSGVDYGYTF | 13 | TRBJ1-2 | NA | NA | TRBV6-6
TGCAGCGCATATCGGGGGTCCTCCTACAATGAGCAGTTCTTC | CSAYRGSSYNEQFF | 14 | TRBJ2-1 | NA | NA | TRBV29-1
TGTGCCAGCTCTGAGCAGGGGGCCAGCTCTGGGGCCAACGTCCTGACTTTC | CASSEQGASSGANVLTF | 17 | TRBJ2-6 | TRBD1 | NA | TRBV18
TGTGCCAGCTCCTTCTCTGATGGCTACACCTTC | CASSFSDGYTF | 11 | TRBJ1-2 | NA | NA | TRBV18
TGTGCCAGCAGCCCTCGAGACAGGGTAGAATTCATGGAGCAGTTCTTC | CASSPRDRVEFMEQFF | 16 | TRBJ2-1 | TRBD1 | once | TRBV7-8
TGTGCCAGCAGTGAAGTACGAGTACCGGGTGGCTACACCTTC | CASSEVRVPGGYTF | 14 | TRBJ1-2 | NA | NA | TRBV6-1
TGCGCCAGCAGTGAATCCCGCCTGGCCCGTCCCCCCAACCAGGGGGCAGGAACTGAAGCTTTCTTT | CASSESRLARPPNQGAGTEAFF | 22 | TRBJ1-1 | TRBD1 | NA | TRBV10-1
TGTGCCAGCAGTCAACCGCGGACACCCTATCAGCCCCAGCATTTT | CASSQPRTPYQPQHF | 15 | TRBJ1-5 | NA | NA | TRBV28
TGTGCCAGTAGTATTGGTTACAGGGGGCATCCCTACGAGCAGTACTTC | CASSIGYRGHPYEQYF | 16 | TRBJ2-7 | TRBD1 | NA | TRBV19
TGTGCCAGCAGCCAGGGGGGAGAGTATAGCAATCAGCCCCAGCATTTT | CASSQGGEYSNQPQHF | 16 | TRBJ1-5 | TRBD1 | NA | TRBV7-2
TGTGCCAGCAGTTACTTGGCAGAAGGAAACACCATATATTTT | CASSYLAEGNTIYF | 14 | TRBJ1-3 | NA | NA | TRBV6-5
TGTGCCAGCAGTGGAGGGGGTGGGGAGCAGTTCTTC | CASSGGGGEQFF | 12 | TRBJ2-1 | NA | NA | TRBV2
TGTGCCAGCAGTAAACAGAACTATGGCTACACCTTC | CASSKQNYGYTF | 12 | TRBJ1-2 | NA | NA | TRBV2
TGTGCCAGCAGCATCGGGGGGCGCGACTACAATGAGCAGTTCTTC | CASSIGGRDYNEQFF | 15 | TRBJ2-1 | NA | NA | TRBV7-9
TGTGCCAGCTCACGGGACAGATCCGAAAAACTGTTTTTT | CASSRDRSEKLFF | 13 | TRBJ1-4 | TRBD1 | NA | TRBV18
TGTGCCAGCAGCATTTACCGGGACAGCCGACATCAGCCCCAGCATTTT | CASSIYRDSRHQPQHF | 16 | TRBJ1-5 | TRBD1 | NA | TRBV7-8
TGTGCCAGCAGCCCGCAGACAGGACCCCAAGAGACCCAGTACTTC | CASSPQTGPQETQYF | 15 | TRBJ2-5 | NA | NA | TRBV7-2
TGCGCCAGCAGCCAAGAGGGACAGGGGACTGGCTACACCTTC | CASSQEGQGTGYTF | 14 | TRBJ1-2 | TRBD1 | NA | TRBV4-1
TGTGCCAGCAATAGGGGAACCTACGAGCAGTACTTC | CASNRGTYEQYF | 12 | TRBJ2-7 | NA | NA | TRBV25-1
TGTGCCAGCAGTTTTTACACAGGGACTGAAGCTTTCTTT | CASSFYTGTEAFF | 13 | TRBJ1-1 | NA | few | TRBV27
TGTGCCAGCAGTGAAGACTTATCTGGGCCAGGGGGTAAGGAAAAACTGTTTTTT | CASSEDLSGPGGKEKLFF | 18 | TRBJ1-4 | TRBD1 | NA | TRBV6-1
TGCGCCAGCAGCCTCCGGGACAGGGGAGCGTGGCCTACCTACGAGCAGTACTTC | CASSLRDRGAWPTYEQYF | 18 | TRBJ2-7 | TRBD1 | NA | TRBV5-1
TGTGCCAGCTCACCAACTCGACAGGGGTTAGCCGACACTGAAGCTTTCTTT | CASSPTRQGLADTEAFF | 17 | TRBJ1-1 | TRBD1 | NA | TRBV18
TGCAGCGTTGAAGACGGGACAGCCTATGGCTACACCTTC | CSVEDGTAYGYTF | 13 | TRBJ1-2 | TRBD1 | NA | TRBV29-1
TGTGCCATCAGGGGGAGGCCGAACACTGAAGCTTTCTTT | CAIRGRPNTEAFF | 13 | TRBJ1-1 | NA | NA | TRBV10-3